The clone carrying this T cell receptor beta chain has only a few counts. The antigen is not known. This table comes from immunoSEQ multiplex PCR, and its TCRdb copy is limited to in-frame clones, with some not included. The sample yields tens of thousands of clones, around two thirds seen once. CDR1 and CDR2 from the germline V gene are SGDLS and YYNGEE. This CDR3 has 20 amino acids. Trimming cost V 3 bases and J 0 bases; bases outside gene matches: 13. This sample was taken from a study of T cell clones after liver transplantation. Study details: Tolerant meant at least one year fully off immunosuppression without liver enzymes above twice normal. Study-level points and caveats: Low donor cell numbers restricted donor-reactive repertoire measurement in a couple of subjects.

The sample consisted of CD4+ T cells from blood, taken at the approximately 16-month timepoint. The rearrangement links TRBV9 to TRBJ2-3; 13 nucleotides align to TRBD2. This TCR was recovered from a human patient who received a liver transplant. Some T cells may have originated in the graft donor. CDR3 loop: CASSGKGGLAGDLSTDTQYF. In nucleotides, the CDR3 is TGTGCCAGCAGCGGAAAAGGCGGACTAGCGGGGGACTTAAGCACAGATACGCAGTATTTT. The full variable domain, its missing parts supplied by reference TRBV9 and TRBJ2-3, is DSGVTQTPKHLITATGQRVTLRCSPRSGDLSVYWYQQSLDQGLQFLIQYYNGEERAKGNILERFSAQQFPDLHSELNLSSLELGDSALYFCASSGKGGLAGDLSTDTQYFGPGTRLTVL.